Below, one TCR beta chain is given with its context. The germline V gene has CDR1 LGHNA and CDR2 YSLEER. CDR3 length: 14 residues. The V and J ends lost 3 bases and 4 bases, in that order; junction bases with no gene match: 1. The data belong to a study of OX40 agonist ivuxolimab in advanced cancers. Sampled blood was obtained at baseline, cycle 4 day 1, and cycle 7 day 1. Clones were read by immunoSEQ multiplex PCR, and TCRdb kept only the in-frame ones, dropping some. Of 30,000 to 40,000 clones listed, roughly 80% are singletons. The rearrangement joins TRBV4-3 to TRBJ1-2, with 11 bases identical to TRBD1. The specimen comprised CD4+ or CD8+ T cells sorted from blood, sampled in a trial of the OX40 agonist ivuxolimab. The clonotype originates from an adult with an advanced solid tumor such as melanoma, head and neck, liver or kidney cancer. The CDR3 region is CASSQGQGGYGYTF. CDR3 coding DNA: TGCGCCAGCAGCCAGGGACAGGGGGGCTATGGCTACACCTTC.